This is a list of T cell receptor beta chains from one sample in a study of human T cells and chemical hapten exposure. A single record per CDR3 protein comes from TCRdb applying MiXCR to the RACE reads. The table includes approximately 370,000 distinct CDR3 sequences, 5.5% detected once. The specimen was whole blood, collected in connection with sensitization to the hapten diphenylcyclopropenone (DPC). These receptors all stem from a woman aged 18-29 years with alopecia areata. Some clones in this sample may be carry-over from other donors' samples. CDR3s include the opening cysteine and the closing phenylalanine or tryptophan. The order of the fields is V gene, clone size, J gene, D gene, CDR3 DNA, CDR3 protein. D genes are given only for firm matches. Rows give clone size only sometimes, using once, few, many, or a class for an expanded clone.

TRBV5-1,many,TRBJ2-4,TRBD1,TGCGCCAGCAGCCCTAGACAGGGCGTAGCCAAAAACATTCAGTACTTC,CASSPRQGVAKNIQYF
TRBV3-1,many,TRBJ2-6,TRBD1,TGTGCCAGCAGCGTAGGGACAGCTGGGGCCAACGTCCTGACTTTC,CASSVGTAGANVLTF
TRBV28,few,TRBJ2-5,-,TGTGCCAGCGCTCTATTCACAGGGAACCAAGAGACCCAGTACTTC,CASALFTGNQETQYF
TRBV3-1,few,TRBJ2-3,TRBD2,TGTGCCAGCAGCCAGGCTAGCGGTGGAGATACGCAGTATTTT,CASSQASGGDTQYF
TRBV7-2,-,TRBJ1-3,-,TGTGCCAGCAGACTCAGTACGTTTCTGGGAAACACCATATATTTT,CASRLSTFLGNTIYF
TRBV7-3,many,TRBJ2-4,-,TGTGCCAGCACCCACGTCGGACAGCACTTC,CASTHVGQHF
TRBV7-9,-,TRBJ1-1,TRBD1,TGTGCCAGCAGCGCCCGGACAGGGATGAACACTGAAGCTTTCTTT,CASSARTGMNTEAFF
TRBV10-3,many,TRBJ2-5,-,TGTGCCATCAGTGGGGTACTTGGGGTCCAAGAGACCCAGTACTTC,CAISGVLGVQETQYF
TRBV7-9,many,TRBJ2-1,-,TGTGCCAGCAGCTACGACTACCGGTCCCAGTTCTTC,CASSYDYRSQFF
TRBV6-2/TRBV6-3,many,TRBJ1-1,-,TGTGCCAGCATGGTACAGGGGAACACTGAAGCTTTCTTT,CASMVQGNTEAFF
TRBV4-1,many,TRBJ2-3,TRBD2,TGCGCCAGCAGCCAAGATCAGAAACGGGCTAGCGGGGGGGCCAGAGATACGCAGTATTTT,CASSQDQKRASGGARDTQYF
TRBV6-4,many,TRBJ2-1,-,TGTGCCAGCAGTGTCCCGACAGAACAGCAGTTCTTC,CASSVPTEQQFF
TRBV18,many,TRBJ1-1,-,TGTGCCAGCTCACCACAGAGGGGTAAAGGGTACACTGAAGCTTTCTTT,CASSPQRGKGYTEAFF
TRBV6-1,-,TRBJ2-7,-,TGTGCCAGCAGTGAACAGCTCTACGAGCAGTACTTC,CASSEQLYEQYF
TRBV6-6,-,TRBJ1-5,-,TGTGCCAGCCTCCCAGGGGATAGCAATCAGCCCCAGCATTTT,CASLPGDSNQPQHF
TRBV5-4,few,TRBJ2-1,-,TGTGCCAGCAGCTTGGGCACCTACAATGAGCAGTTCTTC,CASSLGTYNEQFF